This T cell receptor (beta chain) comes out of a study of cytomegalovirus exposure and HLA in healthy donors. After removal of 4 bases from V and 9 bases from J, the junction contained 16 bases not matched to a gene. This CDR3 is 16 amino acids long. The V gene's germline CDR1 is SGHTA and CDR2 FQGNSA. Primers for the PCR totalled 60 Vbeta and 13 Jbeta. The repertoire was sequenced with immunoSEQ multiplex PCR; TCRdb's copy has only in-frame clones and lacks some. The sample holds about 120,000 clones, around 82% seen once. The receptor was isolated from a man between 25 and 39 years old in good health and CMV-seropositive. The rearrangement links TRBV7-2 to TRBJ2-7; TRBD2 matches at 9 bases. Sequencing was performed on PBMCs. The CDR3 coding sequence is TGTGCCAGCAGCTCCCGGAGAATAGCGGGAGAGTTTGCGCAGTACTTC. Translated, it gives CASSSRRIAGEFAQYF.